These 20 T cell receptor beta chains were all obtained from the same sample, sequenced in a study of blood T cell repertoires in COVID-19. TCRdb keeps only in-frame clones here, not all; method: immunoSEQ multiplex PCR. In the table there are under 150,000 clones, over 70% of which are singletons. Input material: peripheral blood. The receptors were gathered from a man aged 45-60 years with active COVID-19.

In this sample, this clone turned up once. The genes are TRBV5-4 and TRBJ2-1, with TRBD1 matching 7 bases. The CDR3 totals 12 residues. The V segment lost 4 bases and the J segment 7 bases; nucleotides outside the gene matches: 2. Germline V CDR1 and CDR2: SGHNT, YYREEE (reference sequence). DNA of the CDR3: TGTGCCAGCAGCAGGACAGGAAATGAGCAGTTCTTC. Its protein is CASSRTGNEQFF.

The chain uses TRBV12-3 or TRBV12-4 and TRBJ1-2; D ambiguous. Between the trimmed V and J ends, which lost 3 bases and 4 bases, there was a span of 9 bases. The CDR3 runs 13 residues. The CDR3 spells CASSFKISYGYTF. CDR3 coding DNA: TGTGCCAGCAGTTTTAAGATTAGCTATGGCTACACCTTC.

The chain links TRBV7-2 to TRBJ1-1; 7 nucleotides agree with TRBD1. The CDR3 has 14 residues. Looked up from germline, CDR1 is SGHTA and CDR2 is FQGNSA. V lost 8 bases and J lost 5; bases outside the gene matches: 11. The CDR3 sequence is CASPSRGTVTEAFF. CDR3 nucleotide sequence: TGTGCCAGCCCGAGCCGGGGGACAGTAACTGAAGCTTTCTTT.

The rearrangement uses TRBV6-6 and TRBJ2-5; TRBD1 is a possible D gene (6 bases). CDR1 is MNHNY and CDR2 is SVGAGI in the germline V gene (reference sequence). Trimming took off 5 bases at V and 1 base at J, with 20 bases between the two ends. The length of the CDR3 is 17 residues. The CDR3 DNA follows: TGTGCCAGCAGTCAGCCCGGGACACCTGAATTCCAAGAGACCCAGTACTTC. This encodes CASSQPGTPEFQETQYF.

This chain joins TRBV28 and TRBJ1-1; D ambiguous. Between the trimmed V and J ends, which lost 2 bases and 10 bases, there was a span of 17 bases. The length of the CDR3 is 14 residues. CDR1 MDHEN and CDR2 SYDVKM come from the germline V gene. The CDR3 region is CASSLGGSRSRAFF. The CDR3 DNA is TGTGCCAGCAGTTTAGGCGGATCTCGATCGAGAGCTTTCTTT.

This rearrangement joins TRBV3-1 (or the pseudogene TRBV3-2) to TRBJ1-1; D gene unclear. V shed 4 bases and J shed 3 bases, with 15 bases lying between them. The CDR3 totals 15 residues. Per the germline V gene, CDR1 is LGHDT and CDR2 is YNNKEL (reference sequence). CDR3 in amino acids: CASSRPGGRDTEAFF. The CDR3 nucleotides are TGTGCCAGCAGCCGTCCGGGAGGCCGTGACACTGAAGCTTTCTTT.

V is TRBV25-1 and J is TRBJ1-5; maybe TRBD1 (6 bases). The V and J ends lost 6 bases and 4 bases respectively, with 13 bases between them. The germline gives CDR1 MGHDK, CDR2 SYGVNS. The CDR3 runs 14 residues. CDR3 protein: CASSQTGFNQPQHF. The CDR3 DNA is TGTGCCAGCAGCCAAACAGGGTTTAATCAGCCCCAGCATTTT.

In this sample, this clone turned up a few times. The chain employs TRBV18 and TRBJ2-1, with TRBD2 matching over 12 bases. The junction had 5 bases not matched to a gene; V was cut back by 1 base and J by 7 bases. Germline CDR1 reads KGHSH; CDR2 reads LQKENI. The CDR3 covers 16 residues. CDR3 DNA sequence: TGTGCCAGCTCACCACGGACTAGCGGGGTGGAAAATGAGCAGTTCTTC. Amino acids: CASSPRTSGVENEQFF. Full variable domain (remainder filled in from reference TRBV18 and TRBJ2-1): NAGVMQNPRHLVRRRGQEARLRCSPMKGHSHVYWYRQLPEEGLKFMVYLQKENIIDESGMPKERFSAEFPKEGPSILRIQQVVRGDSAAYFCASSPRTSGVENEQFFGPGTRLTVL.

V and J are TRBV5-4 and TRBJ1-2; 12 positions match TRBD1. The CDR3 extends over 15 amino acids. CDR1 is SGHNT and CDR2 is YYREEE in the germline V gene (reference sequence). The ends lost 4 bases at V and 4 bases at J; junction bases unmatched: 5. CDR3 sequence reads: CASSEGQGALYGYTF. The CDR3 DNA reads TGTGCCAGCAGCGAGGGACAGGGGGCACTCTATGGCTACACCTTC.

This chain links TRBV5-4 with TRBJ2-3; 7 positions agree with TRBD1. The V segment lost 3 bases and the J segment 0 bases; nucleotides outside the gene matches: 4. This CDR3 is built from 15 residues. Per the germline V gene, CDR1 is SGHNT and CDR2 is YYREEE (reference sequence). CDR3 loop: CASSYGQASTDTQYF. Written as DNA, the CDR3 is TGTGCCAGCAGCTACGGACAGGCGAGCACAGATACGCAGTATTTT.

The J gene is TRBJ2-1, the V gene TRBV27; the match to TRBD2 covers 9 bases. J gave up 7 bases and V 3 bases, and 7 bases lay outside the gene matches. Germline lookup yields CDR1 MNHEY and CDR2 SMNVEV (reference sequence). The CDR3 is 15 amino acids. CDR3 region: CASSFFAGGQNEQFF. DNA of the CDR3: TGTGCCAGCAGTTTCTTTGCGGGGGGGCAGAATGAGCAGTTCTTC.

The chain links TRBV6-5 to TRBJ1-1; D remains ambiguous. The CDR3 is 12 amino acids. CDR1 MNHEY and CDR2 SVGAGI come from the germline V gene. Trimming left V 3 bases short and J 3 bases short, with 5 bases between. In nucleotides, the CDR3 is TGTGCCAGCAGTTATCGGGACACTGAAGCTTTCTTT. Its protein is CASSYRDTEAFF.

The gene calls are TRBV7-2 and TRBJ1-3, with TRBD1 as a possible D gene (5 bases). The germline V gene encodes CDR1 SGHTA and CDR2 FQGNSA. V lost 5 bases, J lost 2 bases, and 7 bases lay in between. The CDR3 consists of 13 residues. CDR3 bases: TGTGCCAGCAGCCCCAGGGCTGGAAACACCATATATTTT. It is translated as CASSPRAGNTIYF.

The V gene is TRBV13, the J gene TRBJ2-7; weak D call: TRBD2 (6 bases). V gave up 1 base and J gave up 1 base, with 23 bases separating them. The CDR3 has 19 residues. Germline CDR1 is PRHDT and CDR2 is FYEKMQ (reference sequence). The CDR3 DNA reads TGTGCCAGCAGCTTAGAGGGGCGGGGAGCTCCAGCCACTTCCTACGAGCAGTACTTC. It specifies CASSLEGRGAPATSYEQYF.

This chain joins TRBV3-1 (or the pseudogene TRBV3-2) and TRBJ2-2; 15 bases are a match to TRBD2. CDR1 is LGHDT, CDR2 YNNKEL, per germline (reference sequence). The CDR3 sequence is 16 residues long. Trimming at V came to 8 bases and at J to 6 bases, leaving 7 bases not matched to a gene. The CDR3 reads CASRGTSGGKSGELFF. The CDR3 DNA follows: TGTGCCAGCCGAGGGACTAGCGGGGGGAAATCCGGGGAGCTGTTTTTT.

This rearrangement joins TRBV3-1 (or the pseudogene TRBV3-2) to TRBJ2-2; TRBD2 matches 8 bases. J was trimmed by 5 bases and V by 5 bases; bases with no gene match: 13. Germline CDR1 is LGHDT and CDR2 is YNNKEL (reference sequence). The CDR3 length is 17 residues. This chain's CDR3 is CASSSRRGGIFTGELFF. The CDR3 DNA reads TGTGCCAGCAGCTCCCGACGGGGGGGAATTTTTACCGGGGAGCTGTTTTTT.

V gene TRBV5-1 combines with J gene TRBJ1-1, with a possible D match to TRBD1 (5 bases). Trimming cost V 0 bases and J 4 bases, with 19 bases left between them. Germline values: CDR1 SGHRS, CDR2 YFSETQ. The CDR3 is 17 residues long. The DNA of the CDR3 is TGCGCCAGCAGCTTGGTTCTAGGCCAGGGAAGGAGCACTGAAGCTTTCTTT. Its protein product is CASSLVLGQGRSTEAFF.

J is TRBJ2-3 and V is TRBV10-2; 7 bases line up with TRBD2. Germline assignment: CDR1 WSHSY and CDR2 SAAADI. The CDR3 contains 13 residues. V lost 7 bases, J lost 1 base, and 2 bases stayed unmatched. The CDR3 loop reads CASNRGGTDTQYF. In DNA form, the CDR3 reads TGCGCCAGCAACCGGGGGGGCACAGATACGCAGTATTTT.

The chain is built from TRBV9 and TRBJ2-1; tentatively, D is TRBD2 (7 bases). V lost 1 base and J 4 bases, leaving 12 bases between the germline ends. The CDR3 loop spans 15 amino acids. CDR1 SGDLS and CDR2 YYNGEE come from the germline V gene. The DNA for the CDR3 is TGTGCCAGCAGCGTATATGCGGGGGCGTACAATGAGCAGTTCTTC. This gives the protein CASSVYAGAYNEQFF.

V usage is TRBV6-2 or TRBV6-3 and J usage is TRBJ2-5; TRBD2 matches 12 bases. This CDR3 has 16 residues. J gave up 4 bases and V 0 bases, and 3 bases lay outside the gene matches. CDR1 and CDR2 from the germline V gene are MNHEY and SVGEGT. This CDR3 reads CASSYSVTSGGETQYF. Here the CDR3 DNA reads TGTGCCAGCAGTTACTCCGTGACTAGCGGGGGAGAGACCCAGTACTTC.